This T cell receptor (beta chain) was recovered during a study of technical replicates of blood from a handful of donors. Germline-derived CDR1 and CDR2 are SQVTM and ANQGSEA. The CDR3 spans 15 residues. After removal of 5 bases from V and 0 bases from J, the junction contained 7 bases not matched to a gene. This clone appeared a few times. Sequenced by immunoSEQ multiplex PCR; TCRdb stores in-frame clones only, minus some. The sample records 70,000 to 95,000 clones, about 94% being singletons. The chain employs TRBV29-1 and TRBJ1-1, with 9 bases identical to TRBD1. The sample taken for sequencing was T cells isolated from PBMCs. This TCR was sampled from a human donor in good health. The CDR3 is CSVLPGQGLNTEAFF. As DNA, the CDR3 is TGCAGCGTTCTACCGGGACAGGGATTGAACACTGAAGCTTTCTTT.